The sequence of this T cell receptor (beta chain) was determined in a study of T-cell memory formation after mild COVID-19. Study overall: Clusters were largely donor specific.

UMIs and sample barcodes were carried by the TCR alpha and TCR beta cDNA libraries that 5'RACE produced using constant-segment primers. Each CDR3 protein is one row after TCRdb ran MiXCR on the 5' RACE reads. The sample lists about 560,000 distinct CDR3 sequences, roughly 22% occurring once. Study observations and caveats: Several responding clones turned up in pre-infection memory, indicating that cross-reactive memory may have taken part. Second-wave clones reaching peak frequency on day 37 lacked confirmed SARS-CoV-2 specificity.

The CDR3 runs 14 residues. The V and J ends lost 5 bases and 6 bases respectively, with 16 bases between them. Worth noting for this clonotype: What it binds is unknown.

This sequence originates from an adult woman who had mild COVID-19 (a few samples of this study predate the infection). Cell type and time point are not known. Sequencing was carried out using PBMCs or a T cell subset sorted from them (not recorded which). The rearrangement uses TRBV12-3 or TRBV12-4 and TRBJ2-5; D is possibly TRBD2 (7 bases). CDR3 residues: CASSIGPGGKTQYF. CDR3 nucleotides: TGTGCCAGCAGTATAGGCCCGGGGGGCAAGACCCAGTACTTC.